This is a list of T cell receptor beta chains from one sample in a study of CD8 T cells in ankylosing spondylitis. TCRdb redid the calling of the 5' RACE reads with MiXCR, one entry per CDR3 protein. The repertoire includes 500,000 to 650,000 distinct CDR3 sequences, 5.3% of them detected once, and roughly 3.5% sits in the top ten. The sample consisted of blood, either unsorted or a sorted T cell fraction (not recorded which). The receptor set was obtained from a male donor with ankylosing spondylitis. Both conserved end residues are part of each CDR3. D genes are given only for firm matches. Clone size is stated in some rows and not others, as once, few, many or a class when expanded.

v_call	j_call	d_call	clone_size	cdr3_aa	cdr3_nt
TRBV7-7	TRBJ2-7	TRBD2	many	CASLVTAGVYEQYF	TGTGCTAGCTTGGTAACAGCGGGGGTCTACGAGCAGTACTTC
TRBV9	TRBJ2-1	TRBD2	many	CASSTTSGGFYNEQFF	TGTGCCAGCAGCACCACAAGCGGGGGGTTCTACAATGAGCAGTTCTTC
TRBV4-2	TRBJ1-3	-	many	CASSRPAGGRGNTIYF	TGTGCCAGCAGCCGGCCGGCTGGGGGCAGGGGAAACACCATATATTTT
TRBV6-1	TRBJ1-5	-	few	CASSELVGGNQPQHF	TGTGCCAGCAGTGAATTAGTGGGGGGAAATCAGCCCCAGCATTTT
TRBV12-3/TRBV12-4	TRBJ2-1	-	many	CASSRGTPTPQYNEQFF	TGTGCCAGCAGTCGCGGGACTCCGACGCCCCAATACAATGAGCAGTTCTTC
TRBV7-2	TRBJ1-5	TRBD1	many	CASSLGTGEAQHF	TGTGCCAGCAGCTTGGGAACAGGGGAGGCCCAGCATTTT
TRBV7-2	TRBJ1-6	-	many	CASSLDRSSYNSPLHF	TGTGCCAGCAGCTTAGACAGGAGCTCCTATAATTCACCCCTCCACTTT
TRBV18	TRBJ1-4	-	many	CASSPIQTGGYEKLFF	TGTGCCAGCTCACCGATACAGACAGGTGGTTATGAAAAACTGTTTTTT
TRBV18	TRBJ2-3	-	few	CASSRTSEEDTQYF	TGTGCCAGCTCACGGACGTCGGAGGAGGATACGCAGTATTTT
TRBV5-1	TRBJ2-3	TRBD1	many	CASSPGQGYPTDTQYF	TGCGCCAGCAGCCCGGGACAGGGGTACCCCACAGATACGCAGTATTTT
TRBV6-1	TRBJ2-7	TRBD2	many	CASSPREGMYEQYF	TGTGCCAGCAGTCCCCGGGAGGGGATGTACGAGCAGTACTTC
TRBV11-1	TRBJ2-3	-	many	CASSLEAAGSLNTDTQYF	TGTGCCAGCAGCTTAGAGGCGGCGGGGTCCTTAAACACAGATACGCAGTATTTT
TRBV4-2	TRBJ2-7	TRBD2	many	CASSRGLSGGFYEQYF	TGTGCCAGCAGCCGGGGGCTAAGCGGGGGCTTCTACGAGCAGTACTTC
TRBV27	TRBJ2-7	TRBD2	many	CASSLMGSGTGEQYF	TGTGCCAGCAGTTTAATGGGTAGCGGGACGGGCGAGCAGTACTTC
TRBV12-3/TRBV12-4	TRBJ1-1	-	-	CASSLCENTEAFF	TGTGCCAGCAGTTTATGCGAGAACACTGAAGCTTTCTTT
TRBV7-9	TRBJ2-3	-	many	CASASTSGPDTQYF	TGTGCCAGCGCCTCGACTAGTGGTCCAGATACGCAGTATTTT
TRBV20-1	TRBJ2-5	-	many	CSARVAVEETQYF	TGCAGTGCTAGAGTAGCGGTAGAAGAGACCCAGTACTTC
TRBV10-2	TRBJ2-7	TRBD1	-	CASRATGSPEQYF	TGCGCCAGCAGGGCGACAGGGAGTCCCGAGCAGTACTTC
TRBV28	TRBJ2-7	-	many	CASSLISYEQYF	TGTGCCAGCAGTTTGATCAGCTACGAGCAGTACTTC
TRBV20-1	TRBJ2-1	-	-	CSRAGQGSYNEQFF	TGCAGCCGGGCGGGGCAGGGATCCTACAATGAGCAGTTCTTC
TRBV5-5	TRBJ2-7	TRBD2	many	CASSSLAGVYYEQYF	TGTGCCAGCAGTTCCCTAGCGGGGGTCTACTACGAGCAGTACTTC
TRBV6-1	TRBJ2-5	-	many	CASSPWLQETQYF	TGTGCCAGCAGCCCCTGGCTACAAGAGACCCAGTACTTC
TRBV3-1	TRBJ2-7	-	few	CASSRQGYPSYEQYF	TGTGCCAGCAGCCGGCAGGGTTACCCATCCTACGAGCAGTACTTC
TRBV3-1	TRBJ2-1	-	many	CASSQGGEQFF	TGTGCCAGCAGCCAAGGGGGTGAGCAGTTCTTC
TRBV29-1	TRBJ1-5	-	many	CSVMGDWNQPQHF	TGCAGCGTGATGGGTGACTGGAATCAGCCCCAGCATTTT
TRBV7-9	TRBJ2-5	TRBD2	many	CASSAVPGRSAQETQYF	TGTGCCAGCAGCGCGGTACCCGGGAGGTCTGCCCAAGAGACCCAGTACTTC
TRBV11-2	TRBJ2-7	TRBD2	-	CASSWPQGLADPYEQYF	TGTGCCAGCAGCTGGCCCCAGGGACTAGCGGACCCCTACGAGCAGTACTTC
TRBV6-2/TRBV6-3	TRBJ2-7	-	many	CASSYSTDSYEQYF	TGTGCCAGCAGTTACTCGACAGATAGTTACGAGCAGTACTTC
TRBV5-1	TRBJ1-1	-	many	CASSKETGNTEAFF	TGCGCCAGCAGCAAAGAGACAGGGAACACTGAAGCTTTCTTT
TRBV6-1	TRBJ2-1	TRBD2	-	CASREDGYNEQFF	TGTGCCAGCCGGGAGGATGGGTACAATGAGCAGTTCTTC
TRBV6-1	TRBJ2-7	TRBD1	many	CASSPQGQGLFYEQYF	TGTGCCAGCAGTCCCCAAGGACAGGGGTTGTTCTACGAGCAGTACTTC
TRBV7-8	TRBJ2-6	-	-	CASRDQGTPWTGANVLTF	TGTGCCAGCAGGGATCAGGGAACCCCCTGGACCGGGGCCAACGTCCTGACTTTC
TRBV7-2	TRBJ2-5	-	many	CASSSLLQETQYF	TGTGCCAGCAGCTCACTTTTACAAGAGACCCAGTACTTC
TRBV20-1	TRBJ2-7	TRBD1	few	CSARGALTTGSSYEQYF	TGCAGTGCTAGGGGGGCTTTAACGACAGGGAGCTCCTACGAGCAGTACTTC
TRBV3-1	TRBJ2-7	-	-	CASSRFTYEQYF	TGTGCCAGCAGCCGCTTCACCTACGAGCAGTACTTC
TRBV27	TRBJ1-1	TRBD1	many	CASMGQGARNTEAFF	TGTGCCAGCATGGGACAGGGGGCCAGGAACACTGAAGCTTTCTTT
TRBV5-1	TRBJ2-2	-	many	CASSLTVTGELFF	TGCGCCAGCAGCTTGACGGTCACCGGGGAGCTGTTTTTT
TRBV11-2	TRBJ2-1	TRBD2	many	CASRRPGLAGGEQFF	TGTGCCAGCAGGAGACCTGGACTAGCGGGAGGTGAGCAGTTCTTC
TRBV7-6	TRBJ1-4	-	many	CASSLEPATNEKLFF	TGTGCCAGCAGCTTAGAGCCCGCAACTAATGAAAAACTGTTTTTT
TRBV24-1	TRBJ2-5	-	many	CATSDFRGMETQYF	TGTGCCACCAGTGATTTCCGGGGGATGGAGACCCAGTACTTC